A single sample is the source of the 29 T cell receptor beta chains below, sequenced in a study of PD-1 blockade in mismatch repair-deficient tumors. TCRdb keeps only in-frame clones here, not all; method: immunoSEQ multiplex PCR. The sample lists roughly 70,000 clones, 78% occurring once. The specimen was peripheral blood, collected 2 weeks after starting pembrolizumab. The receptors shown here come from an adult with mismatch repair-deficient cancer.

The chain is built from TRBV10-3 and TRBJ2-7, with a possible D match to TRBD2 (5 bases). This CDR3 spans 14 amino acids. Per the germline V gene, CDR1 is ENHRY and CDR2 is SYGVKD. V lost 4 bases, J lost 0 bases, and 10 bases lay in between. The CDR3 loop is CAISAGISSYEQYF. CDR3 in DNA: TGTGCCATCAGTGCCGGGATCAGCTCCTACGAGCAGTACTTC.

The chain employs TRBV7-2 and TRBJ2-2, with 7 bases that match TRBD1. The CDR3 is 15 amino acids. Per the germline V gene, CDR1 is SGHTA and CDR2 is FQGNSA. With 4 bases clipped from V and 1 base from J, the junction kept 3 bases outside the gene matches. CDR3 protein: CASSWDSVNTGELFF. DNA of the CDR3: TGTGCCAGCAGCTGGGACAGTGTGAACACCGGGGAGCTGTTTTTT.

The chain recombines TRBV7-3 with TRBJ2-5; perhaps TRBD1 as D (6 bases). V was pared by 2 bases and J by 2 bases, with 9 bases between. The CDR3 totals 14 residues. The germline gives CDR1 SGHTA, CDR2 FQGTGA. CDR3 nucleotide sequence: TGTGCCAGCAGCTTACAGGGGCGACAAGAGACCCAGTACTTC. Translation: CASSLQGRQETQYF. The whole variable domain, filled in from reference TRBV7-3 and TRBJ2-5, reads GAGVSQTPSNKVTEKGKYVELRCDPISGHTALYWYRQSLGQGPEFLIYFQGTGAADDSGLPNDRFFAVRPEGSVSTLKIQRTERGDSAVYLCASSLQGRQETQYFGPGTRLLVL.

The chain links TRBV30 to TRBJ2-5, with no clear D. CDR3 length equals 15 residues. The germline CDR1 and CDR2 sequences are GTSNPN and SVGIG (reference sequence). V lost 0 bases and J lost 1, with 12 bases in between. CDR3 DNA sequence: TGTGCCTGGAGTGTCCGGAAGACCCGCCAAGAGACCCAGTACTTC. This codes for CAWSVRKTRQETQYF.

This chain connects TRBV7-2 to TRBJ2-2; TRBD2 matches 8 bases. CDR1 is SGHTA, CDR2 FQGNSA, per germline. Trimming took 5 bases from V and 5 from J; bases not matched to a gene: 4. This CDR3 contains 14 residues. The DNA for the CDR3 is TGTGCCAGCAGCGTTAGCGGGATAACCGGGGAGCTGTTTTTT. Translated, it gives CASSVSGITGELFF.

The chain couples TRBV4-2 to TRBJ1-3, with 11 bases that match TRBD1. CDR1 is LGHNA and CDR2 is YNFKEQ in the germline V gene. CDR3 size: 18 residues. The J segment lost 1 base and the V segment lost 0 bases, leaving 5 bases of the junction unmatched. The CDR3 loop reads CASSQDLGQGASGNTIYF. In DNA, the CDR3 is TGTGCCAGCAGCCAAGATCTTGGACAGGGGGCTTCTGGAAACACCATATATTTT.

A word on this clone: This specimen includes other DNA sequences encoding the same CDR3. The chain combines TRBV6-6 with TRBJ2-7; the D is unclear. The CDR3 consists of 11 residues. Germline V CDR1 and CDR2: MNHNY, SVGAGI (reference sequence). V dropped 4 bases and J dropped 6 bases, with 7 bases sitting between them. The CDR3 loop is CASSSPTEQYF. In DNA form, the CDR3 reads TGTGCCAGCAGTTCCCCGACCGAGCAGTACTTC.

This clone ranks as medium-sized. This chain links TRBV7-3 with TRBJ1-1; 9 nucleotides line up with TRBD1. CDR3 length: 13 residues. Germline V gene sequence: CDR1 SGHTA, CDR2 FQGTGA. Trimming cost V 1 base and J 12 bases; bases outside gene matches: 6. This CDR3 is CASSLMGQGRPFF. CDR3 DNA sequence: TGTGCCAGCAGCTTAATGGGACAGGGTCGGCCTTTCTTT.

This chain links TRBV6-5 with TRBJ2-7; TRBD1 aligns across 10 bases. CDR3 size: 13 residues. Germline V gene data show CDR1 as MNHEY and CDR2 as SVGAGI. The V gene end was trimmed by 7 bases and the J gene end by 2 bases; junction bases not matched to a gene: 2. The CDR3 spells CASKGQGTYEQYF. The CDR3 DNA reads as TGTGCCAGCAAGGGACAGGGGACCTACGAGCAGTACTTC.

In this sample, this clone turned up a few times. The V call is TRBV6-6, the J call TRBJ2-1; TRBD2 matches at 10 bases. V gave up 5 bases and J gave up 6 bases; unmatched junction bases: 1. The CDR3 length is 13 residues. Germline CDR1 and CDR2: MNHNY and SVGAGI (reference sequence). The CDR3 DNA reads TGTGCCAGCAGTGAGCGGGAGGGCAATGAGCAGTTCTTC. Amino acid sequence: CASSEREGNEQFF.

V and J are TRBV11-1 and TRBJ1-1; possible D gene TRBD1, 5 bases. CDR1 is SGHAT, CDR2 FQDESV, per germline (reference sequence). CDR3 length equals 13 residues. With 5 bases removed from V and 4 bases from J, the gap between germline ends came to 11 bases. The DNA for the CDR3 is TGTGCCAGCAGCACGGGACTACTCACTGAAGCTTTCTTT. Translation: CASSTGLLTEAFF.

The chain has TRBV11-1 and TRBJ2-2; 7 nucleotides align to TRBD2. The CDR3 extends over 15 amino acids. V lost 5 bases and J lost 4; bases outside the gene matches: 7. Germline V gene sequence: CDR1 SGHAT, CDR2 FQDESV (reference sequence). CDR3 in amino acids: CASSPGTTVTGELFF. The CDR3 bases are TGTGCCAGCAGCCCCGGGACTACTGTCACCGGGGAGCTGTTTTTT.

There are a few counts of this clone. V is TRBV7-8 and J is TRBJ1-2, with TRBD1 matching 9 bases. CDR1 is SGHVS and CDR2 is FQNEAQ in the germline V gene. The V segment lost 0 bases and the J segment 5 bases; nucleotides outside the gene matches: 10. The CDR3 runs to 17 residues. CDR3 sequence: CASSLAIGTGSGYGYTF. CDR3 nucleotides: TGTGCCAGCAGCTTAGCGATAGGGACAGGGTCGGGATATGGCTACACCTTC.

The chain employs TRBV11-3 and TRBJ2-2; TRBD2 might be the D (6 bases). This CDR3 contains 19 residues. CDR1 is SGHNT and CDR2 is YENEEA in the germline V gene. Between the trimmed V and J ends, which lost 5 bases and 3 bases, there was a span of 25 bases. The CDR3 coding sequence is TGTGCCAGCAGCCCGCCCCGCCGGGATGGGGGGACCCACACCGGGGAGCTGTTTTTT. Translating gives CASSPPRRDGGTHTGELFF.

This chain links TRBV7-8 with TRBJ1-2; no reliable D call. Germline CDR1 reads SGHVS; CDR2 reads FQNEAQ. This CDR3 contains 15 residues. Trimming shortened V by 2 bases and J by 0 bases, and 10 bases separated the two germline ends. CDR3 nucleotides: TGTGCCAGCAGCTTAATGGTCACGGCTAACTATGGCTACACCTTC. Translation: CASSLMVTANYGYTF.

This rearrangement joins TRBV19 to TRBJ2-1; 8 bases are a match to TRBD2. Germline CDR1 is LNHDA and CDR2 is SQIVND (reference sequence). After removal of 3 bases from V and 0 bases from J, the junction contained 1 base not matched to a gene. The CDR3 runs 15 residues. The CDR3 region has the DNA TGTGCCAGTAGTATGAGCGGGAGCTCCTACAATGAGCAGTTCTTC. It is translated as CASSMSGSSYNEQFF.

The CDR3 DNA follows: TGTGCCAGCAGCTTAGGGCTAGCGGATTACAATGAGCAGTTCTTC. Amino acids: CASSLGLADYNEQFF. This rearrangement joins TRBV13 to TRBJ2-1; 7 bases fit TRBD2. V was clipped by 0 bases and J by 4 bases; unmatched bases: 3. This CDR3 is 15 amino acids long. Germline values: CDR1 PRHDT, CDR2 FYEKMQ (reference sequence).

This CDR3 reads CASGRGGFRDEQYF. CDR3 sequence (DNA): TGTGCTAGTGGGCGAGGTGGGTTTAGAGACGAGCAGTACTTC. The genes are TRBV12-5 and TRBJ2-7; D unclear. The V gene's germline CDR1 is LGHNT and CDR2 FRNRAP. The CDR3 consists of 14 residues. The V end lost 6 bases, the J end lost 5 bases, and 17 bases lay between the germline ends. The full variable domain, with the rest looked up from reference TRBV12-5 and TRBJ2-7, is DARVTQTPRHKVTEMGQEVTMRCQPILGHNTVFWYRQTMMQGLELLAYFRNRAPLDDSGMPKDRFSAEMPDATLATLKIQPSEPRDSAVYFCASGRGGFRDEQYFGPGTRLTVT.

The chain is built from TRBV19 and TRBJ1-5, with 10 bases lining up with TRBD1. This CDR3 region has 15 residues. Trimming took 6 bases from V and 5 from J; bases not matched to a gene: 7. Germline V gene lookup returns CDR1 LNHDA and CDR2 SQIVND (reference sequence). The CDR3 region has the DNA TGTGCCAGTAGCCTGGACAGGGGGAGGCATCAGCCCCAGCATTTT. The encoded protein is CASSLDRGRHQPQHF.

V gene TRBV4-3 combines with J gene TRBJ1-3; no clear D. Germline-derived CDR1 and CDR2 are LGHNA and YSLEER. Trimming removed 0 bases at V and 4 bases at J, with 7 bases between. This CDR3 is built from 14 residues. CDR3 coding DNA: TGCGCCAGCAGCCAAGATCAGTACGGAAACACCATATATTTT. It encodes CASSQDQYGNTIYF.

This chain connects TRBV14 to TRBJ2-2, with TRBD2 as a possible D gene (6 bases). V shed 6 bases and J shed 6 bases, with 20 bases lying between them. The CDR3 extends over 16 amino acids. Per the germline V gene, CDR1 is SGHDN and CDR2 is FVKESK. The CDR3 nucleotides are TGTGCCAGCAGTCGGAAGGGGCTAGCGAAGGCCGGGGAGCTGTTTTTT. Its translation: CASSRKGLAKAGELFF.

This rearrangement joins TRBV5-1 to TRBJ2-1; the match to TRBD2 covers 9 bases. The V and J ends lost 2 bases and 8 bases, in that order; junction bases with no gene match: 8. The CDR3 covers 15 residues. The germline V gene encodes CDR1 SGHRS and CDR2 YFSETQ. The CDR3 bases are TGCGCCAGCAGCTTCGCCGATAGCGGGAGTTATGAGCAGTTCTTC. It codes for CASSFADSGSYEQFF.

This clone was seen more than once but under ten times. V and J are TRBV27 and TRBJ1-1; D gene uncertain. Trimming left V 10 bases short and J 4 bases short, with 25 bases between. Per the germline V gene, CDR1 is MNHEY and CDR2 is SMNVEV (reference sequence). The CDR3 totals 16 residues. CDR3 region: CATSPRAPMIGTEAFF. As DNA, the CDR3 is TGTGCCACCTCCCCTAGGGCCCCAATGATAGGCACTGAAGCTTTCTTT.

The chain employs TRBV2 and TRBJ2-1; 10 bases align to TRBD2. Trimming cost V 6 bases and J 5 bases; bases outside gene matches: 10. Germline CDR1 and CDR2: SNHLY and FYNNEI. The CDR3 has 16 amino acids. The CDR3 reads CASRFGRLAGDNEQFF. The CDR3 coding sequence is TGTGCCAGCAGGTTTGGGAGGCTAGCGGGAGACAATGAGCAGTTCTTC.

The J gene is TRBJ2-7, the V gene TRBV5-1, with 11 bases fitting TRBD2. Per the germline V gene, CDR1 is SGHRS and CDR2 is YFSETQ. The CDR3 extends over 15 amino acids. With V trimmed by 0 bases and J by 3 bases, 2 bases remained unmatched. The CDR3 protein is CASSLGLAGYYEQYF. The CDR3 nucleotides read TGCGCCAGCAGCTTGGGACTAGCGGGATACTACGAGCAGTACTTC.

V usage is TRBV5-1 and J usage is TRBJ2-1, with D maybe TRBD2 (6 bases). V was pared by 2 bases and J by 0 bases, with 9 bases between. Looked up from germline, CDR1 is SGHRS and CDR2 is YFSETQ. This CDR3 has 15 amino acids. CDR3 DNA: TGCGCCAGCAGCTTAGAAGCGGGCTCCTACAATGAGCAGTTCTTC. Translating gives CASSLEAGSYNEQFF.

CDR3 coding DNA: TGTGCCAGCAGCCAATCGGGGGAGGTCTACGAGCAGTACTTC. The encoded protein is CASSQSGEVYEQYF. The rearrangement joins TRBV16 to TRBJ2-7; the D gene is possibly TRBD2 (6 bases). CDR3 length: 14 residues. V was shortened by 0 bases and J by 3 bases, with 9 bases between the two germline ends. Germline lookup yields CDR1 KGHSY and CDR2 FQNENV.

The chain combines TRBV21-1 with TRBJ1-2. TRBV21-1 is given as a pseudogene. The CDR3 consists of 14 residues. The CDR3 region is CASSKESELYGYTF. The DNA of the CDR3 is TGTGCCAGCAGCAAAGAATCGGAGCTTTATGGCTACACCTTC.

The chain employs TRBV6-1 and TRBJ2-7, with D maybe TRBD1 (6 bases). Germline lookup yields CDR1 MNHNS and CDR2 SASEGT. This CDR3 is built from 15 residues. The V and J ends lost 6 bases and 10 bases respectively, with 25 bases between them. The CDR3 sequence is CASRTPGGPAGRQYF. In DNA form, the CDR3 reads TGTGCCAGCAGGACCCCTGGGGGCCCGGCCGGGCGCCAGTACTTC.